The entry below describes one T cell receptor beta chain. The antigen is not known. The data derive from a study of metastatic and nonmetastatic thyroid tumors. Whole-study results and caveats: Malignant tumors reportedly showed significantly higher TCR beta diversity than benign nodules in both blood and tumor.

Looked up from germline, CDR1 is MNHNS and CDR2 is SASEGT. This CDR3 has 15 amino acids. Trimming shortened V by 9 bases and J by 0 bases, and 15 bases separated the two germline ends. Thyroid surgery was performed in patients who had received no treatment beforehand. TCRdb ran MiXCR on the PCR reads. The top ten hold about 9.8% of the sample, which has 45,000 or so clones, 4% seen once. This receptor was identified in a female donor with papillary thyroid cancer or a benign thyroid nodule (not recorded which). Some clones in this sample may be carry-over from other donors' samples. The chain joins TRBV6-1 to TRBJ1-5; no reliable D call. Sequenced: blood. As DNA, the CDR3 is TGTGCCAGTACTATAAACAGTTATAGCAATCAGCCCCAGCATTTT. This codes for CASTINSYSNQPQHF.